A selection of T cell receptor beta chains follows, all from one sample in a study of T cells in Graves' hyperthyroidism and ophthalmopathy. TCRdb reprocessed the multiplex PCR reads via MiXCR and lists one record per CDR3 protein. The sample holds about 58,000 distinct CDR3 sequences, about 50% seen once. Specimen: blood. The receptors originated from a woman aged 25 to 39 with Graves' ophthalmopathy. Both conserved end residues are part of each CDR3. Fields, in order: J gene, clone size, V gene, D gene, CDR3 protein, CDR3 DNA. D genes are given only for firm matches. Clone size is stated in some rows and not others, as once, few, many or a class when expanded.

j_gene: TRBJ2-5; abundance: many; v_gene: TRBV20-1; d_gene: TRBD2; CDR3aa: CSARDRGSLRPAGGPWETQYF; CDR3nt: TGCAGTGCTAGAGATCGCGGGTCACTACGGCCAGCGGGAGGGCCCTGGGAGACCCAGTACTTC
j_gene: TRBJ2-2; abundance: .; v_gene: TRBV9; d_gene: .; CDR3aa: CAGSVRTGELSF; CDR3nt: TGTGCCGGCAGCGTCAGGACCGGGGAGCTGTCTTTT
j_gene: TRBJ2-1; abundance: .; v_gene: TRBV7-9; d_gene: TRBD1; CDR3aa: CASSLGQGASNKQFF; CDR3nt: TGTGCCAGCAGCCTCGGACAGGGGGCTAGCAATAAGCAGTTCTTC
j_gene: TRBJ1-5; abundance: .; v_gene: TRBV5-1; d_gene: .; CDR3aa: CASSPGHGSNQPKHF; CDR3nt: TGCGCCAGCAGCCCGGGACATGGAAGCAATCAGCCCAAGCATTTT
j_gene: TRBJ2-7; abundance: .; v_gene: TRBV7-9; d_gene: .; CDR3aa: CASSSTRVYDGQYF; CDR3nt: TGTGCCAGCAGCTCAACCAGGGTATACGACGGGCAGTACTTC
j_gene: TRBJ2-7; abundance: many; v_gene: TRBV4-2; d_gene: .; CDR3aa: CASSQVSRTGPYEQYF; CDR3nt: TGTGCCAGCAGCCAAGTTAGCCGAACAGGACCATACGAGCAGTACTTC
j_gene: TRBJ2-7; abundance: .; v_gene: TRBV24-1; d_gene: .; CDR3aa: CATSDGSYEQYF; CDR3nt: TGTGCCACCAGTGATGGATCCTACGAGCAGTACTTC
j_gene: TRBJ2-7; abundance: .; v_gene: TRBV6-1; d_gene: TRBD1; CDR3aa: CASSDGQGRYEQYF; CDR3nt: TGTGCCAGCAGTGATGGACAGGGGAGGTACGAGCAGTACTTC
j_gene: TRBJ1-1; abundance: many; v_gene: TRBV4-1; d_gene: .; CDR3aa: CASSQVPGLTTEAFF; CDR3nt: TGCGCCAGCAGCCAAGTCCCGGGGTTAACAACTGAAGCTTTCTTT
j_gene: TRBJ1-6; abundance: many; v_gene: TRBV5-4; d_gene: .; CDR3aa: CASSLDSSFVNNSPLHF; CDR3nt: TGTGCCAGCAGTTTGGACAGCTCCTTCGTGAATAATTCACCCCTCCACTTT
j_gene: TRBJ2-5; abundance: .; v_gene: TRBV27; d_gene: TRBD2; CDR3aa: CASKFGTSGGQETQYF; CDR3nt: TGTGCCAGCAAATTTGGGACTAGCGGGGGGCAAGAGACCCAGTACTTC
j_gene: TRBJ2-7; abundance: many; v_gene: TRBV20-1; d_gene: TRBD1; CDR3aa: CSALGDRDEQYF; CDR3nt: TGCAGTGCTCTCGGGGACAGGGACGAGCAGTACTTC
j_gene: TRBJ1-5; abundance: many; v_gene: TRBV6-1; d_gene: .; CDR3aa: CASSTGSGQPQHF; CDR3nt: TGTGCCAGCAGTACAGGGTCTGGGCAGCCCCAGCATTTT
j_gene: TRBJ2-5; abundance: .; v_gene: TRBV2; d_gene: TRBD1; CDR3aa: CASRRGTGQETQYF; CDR3nt: TGTGCCAGCAGGCGGGGGACAGGGCAAGAGACCCAGTACTTC
j_gene: TRBJ2-1; abundance: many; v_gene: TRBV7-2; d_gene: TRBD2; CDR3aa: CASSLYLAGYNEQFF; CDR3nt: TGTGCCAGCAGCTTATATCTAGCGGGTTACAATGAGCAGTTCTTC
j_gene: TRBJ2-5; abundance: .; v_gene: TRBV20-1; d_gene: TRBD2; CDR3aa: CSAPRPAGKETQYF; CDR3nt: TGCAGTGCTCCCCGACCAGCGGGAAAAGAGACCCAGTACTTC
j_gene: TRBJ2-2; abundance: .; v_gene: TRBV15; d_gene: .; CDR3aa: CATSNRRANTGELSW; CDR3nt: TGTGCCACCAGCAATCGCCGAGCGAACACCGGGGAGCTGTCTTGG
j_gene: TRBJ2-6; abundance: .; v_gene: TRBV7-9; d_gene: .; CDR3aa: CASSPGRWGGNEQFFGANVLTF; CDR3nt: .
j_gene: TRBJ2-1; abundance: .; v_gene: TRBV7-7; d_gene: TRBD2; CDR3aa: CASTISGGYNEQFF; CDR3nt: TGTGCTAGCACTATCAGCGGGGGCTACAATGAGCAGTTCTTC
j_gene: TRBJ1-2; abundance: many; v_gene: TRBV5-4; d_gene: TRBD1; CDR3aa: CASSRDRESGYGYTF; CDR3nt: TGTGCCAGCAGCCGAGACAGGGAGTCAGGCTATGGCTACACCTTC
j_gene: TRBJ1-1; abundance: many; v_gene: TRBV28; d_gene: .; CDR3aa: CASSLRAQTEAFF; CDR3nt: TGTGCCAGCAGTTTACGGGCTCAGACTGAAGCTTTCTTT
j_gene: TRBJ2-3; abundance: .; v_gene: TRBV20-1; d_gene: .; CDR3aa: CSARGWAEADTQYF; CDR3nt: TGCAGTGCTAGAGGATGGGCGGAGGCAGATACGCAGTATTTT
j_gene: TRBJ2-1; abundance: many; v_gene: TRBV20-1; d_gene: TRBD2; CDR3aa: CSARDPWTRDRNEQFF; CDR3nt: TGCAGTGCTAGAGATCCATGGACTAGGGACCGCAATGAGCAGTTCTTC
j_gene: TRBJ1-2; abundance: many; v_gene: TRBV12-3/TRBV12-4; d_gene: .; CDR3aa: CASSRTDYGYTF; CDR3nt: TGTGCCAGCAGCCGCACAGACTATGGCTACACCTTC
j_gene: TRBJ2-3; abundance: .; v_gene: TRBV7-3; d_gene: TRBD1; CDR3aa: CGSSRTGAGGISTDTQYF; CDR3nt: TGTGGCAGCAGCAGGACAGGGGCGGGCGGAATCAGCACAGATACGCAGTATTTT
j_gene: TRBJ1-1; abundance: .; v_gene: TRBV10-3; d_gene: .; CDR3aa: CALREEMNTEAFF; CDR3nt: TGTGCCTTAAGGGAAGAGATGAACACTGAAGCTTTCTTT
j_gene: TRBJ1-1; abundance: .; v_gene: TRBV29-1; d_gene: .; CDR3aa: CSVEAGNTEAFF; CDR3nt: TGCAGCGTTGAAGCGGGGAACACTGAAGCTTTCTTT
j_gene: TRBJ2-7; abundance: few; v_gene: TRBV28; d_gene: TRBD2; CDR3aa: CASTRTSGRAGSYEQYF; CDR3nt: TGTGCCAGCACCAGGACTAGCGGGAGGGCCGGGTCCTACGAGCAGTACTTC
j_gene: TRBJ2-3; abundance: .; v_gene: TRBV6-6; d_gene: TRBD1; CDR3aa: CASSAGQGSQYF; CDR3nt: TGTGCCAGCAGTGCTGGACAGGGGTCGCAGTATTTT
j_gene: TRBJ2-2; abundance: .; v_gene: TRBV6-5; d_gene: TRBD1; CDR3aa: CASSYGTGGDTGELFF; CDR3nt: TGTGCCAGCAGCTACGGGACAGGGGGCGATACCGGGGAGCTGTTTTTT
j_gene: TRBJ2-3; abundance: many; v_gene: TRBV5-1; d_gene: TRBD1; CDR3aa: CASSLIGTGVTSSTDTQYF; CDR3nt: TGCGCCAGCAGCTTGATCGGGACAGGGGTTACATCTAGCACAGATACGCAGTATTTT
j_gene: TRBJ1-6; abundance: .; v_gene: TRBV4-2; d_gene: TRBD1; CDR3aa: CASSRELAGQGGSPLHF; CDR3nt: TGTGCCAGCAGCCGAGAACTGGCGGGACAGGGAGGTTCACCCCTCCACTTT
j_gene: TRBJ2-1; abundance: .; v_gene: TRBV7-2; d_gene: TRBD1; CDR3aa: CASSLAWTGGVDEQFF; CDR3nt: TGTGCCAGCAGCTTGGCGTGGACAGGGGGCGTCGATGAGCAGTTCTTC
j_gene: TRBJ2-3; abundance: .; v_gene: TRBV7-9; d_gene: TRBD2; CDR3aa: CASSLAGLATDEQYF; CDR3nt: TGTGCCAGCAGCTTAGCCGGACTAGCGACCGACGAGCAGTATTTT
j_gene: TRBJ1-5; abundance: many; v_gene: TRBV19; d_gene: .; CDR3aa: CASSWAGSNQPQHF; CDR3nt: TGTGCCAGTAGTTGGGCGGGTAGCAATCAGCCCCAGCATTTT
j_gene: TRBJ2-7; abundance: many; v_gene: TRBV14; d_gene: .; CDR3aa: CASSPTGSLPNEQYF; CDR3nt: TGTGCCAGCAGCCCTACCGGGTCCCTCCCTAACGAGCAGTACTTC
j_gene: TRBJ1-6; abundance: .; v_gene: TRBV7-6; d_gene: .; CDR3aa: CASSLALGWPLHF; CDR3nt: TGTGCCAGCAGCTTAGCCCTTGGTTGGCCCCTCCACTTT
j_gene: TRBJ2-1; abundance: .; v_gene: TRBV7-2; d_gene: .; CDR3aa: CANNNSGSSYNEQFF; CDR3nt: TGTGCCAACAACAATTCAGGAAGCTCCTACAATGAGCAGTTCTTC
j_gene: TRBJ2-1; abundance: many; v_gene: TRBV2; d_gene: TRBD2; CDR3aa: CASSEMLAGVSEQFF; CDR3nt: TGTGCCAGCAGTGAGATGTTAGCGGGAGTGTCGGAGCAGTTCTTC
j_gene: TRBJ2-5; abundance: many; v_gene: TRBV28; d_gene: .; CDR3aa: CASSCSPRTQYF; CDR3nt: TGTGCCAGCAGTTGTTCGCCCAGGACCCAGTACTTC